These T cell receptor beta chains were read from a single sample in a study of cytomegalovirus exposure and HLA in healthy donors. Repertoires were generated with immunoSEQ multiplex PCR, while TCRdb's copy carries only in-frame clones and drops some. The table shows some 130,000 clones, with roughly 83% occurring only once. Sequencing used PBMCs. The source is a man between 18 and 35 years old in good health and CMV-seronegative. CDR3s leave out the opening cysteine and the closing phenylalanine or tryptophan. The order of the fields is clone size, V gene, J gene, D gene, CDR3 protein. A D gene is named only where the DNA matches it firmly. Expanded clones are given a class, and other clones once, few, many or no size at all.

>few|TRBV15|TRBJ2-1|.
ATSRDRGLAFLL
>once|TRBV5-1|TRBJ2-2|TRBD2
ASENGTLAGVGTGELF
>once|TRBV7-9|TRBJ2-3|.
ASPNFLTDTQY
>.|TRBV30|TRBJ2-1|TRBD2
AWTSGGMGGQF
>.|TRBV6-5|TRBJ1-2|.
ASSYSGAIINNGYT
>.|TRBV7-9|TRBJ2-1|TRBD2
ASRLTGTSGRANEQF
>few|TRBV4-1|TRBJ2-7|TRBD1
ASSLGQGSSYEQY
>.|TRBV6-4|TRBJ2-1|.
ASSVGSRNEQF
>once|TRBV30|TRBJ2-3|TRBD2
AWALTSLKSTDTQY
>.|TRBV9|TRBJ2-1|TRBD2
ASSASSGSYYNEQF
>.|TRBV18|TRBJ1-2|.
ASSPLDRSTYGYT
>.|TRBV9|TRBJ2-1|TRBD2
ASSAAGGSYSYNEQF
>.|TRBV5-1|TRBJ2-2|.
ASSPGSGRSTGELS
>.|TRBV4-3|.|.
ASSSYEQY
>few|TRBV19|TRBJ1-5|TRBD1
ASSLLKDRLGPQH
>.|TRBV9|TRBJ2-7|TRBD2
ASSVLAGGTYEQY
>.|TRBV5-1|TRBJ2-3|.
ASSLRRSTDTQY
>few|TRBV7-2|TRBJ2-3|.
ASSPSADTQY
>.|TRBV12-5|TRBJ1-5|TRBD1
ASAEQGAQEPQH
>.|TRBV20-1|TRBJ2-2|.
SARQNRELF
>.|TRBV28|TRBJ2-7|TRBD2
ASSPTSGRAWWEQY
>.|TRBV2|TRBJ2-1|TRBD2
ASSEDNGLAGYNEQF
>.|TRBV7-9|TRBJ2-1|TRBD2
ASSLQGLGWDEQF
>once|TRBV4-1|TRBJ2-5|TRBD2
ASSQVAPPGLAGEWGETQY
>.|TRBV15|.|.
ATSREKGLTYEQY
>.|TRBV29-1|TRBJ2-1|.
SGTPDNEQF
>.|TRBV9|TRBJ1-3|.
ASSVGHPSDTIY
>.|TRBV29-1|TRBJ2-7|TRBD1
SVERTGGYEQY
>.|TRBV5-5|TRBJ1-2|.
ASSLDSYYGYT
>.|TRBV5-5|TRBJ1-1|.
ASSAGVLMNTEAF
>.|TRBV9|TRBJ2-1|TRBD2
ASSASGSADEQF
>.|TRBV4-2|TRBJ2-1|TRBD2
ASSPRLREGEQF
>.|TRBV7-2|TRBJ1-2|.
ASSLDAGGYT
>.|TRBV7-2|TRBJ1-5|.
ASSLGRNNQPQH
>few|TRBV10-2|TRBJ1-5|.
ASSESTVDRAINQPQH
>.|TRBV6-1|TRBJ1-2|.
ASSRGGRLLYGYT
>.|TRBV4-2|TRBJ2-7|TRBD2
ASSGGTSGPRVYEQY
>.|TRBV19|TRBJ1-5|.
ASSGFILGSNQPQH
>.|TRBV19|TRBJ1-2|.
ASSSKLAGEGGYT
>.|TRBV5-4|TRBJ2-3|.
ASSLAAPPTGGDTQY
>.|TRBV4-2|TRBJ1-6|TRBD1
ASSQDLETGGKSPLH
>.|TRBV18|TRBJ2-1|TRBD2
ASSPSRAGGF
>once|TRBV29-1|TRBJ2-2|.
SGTRVGGELF
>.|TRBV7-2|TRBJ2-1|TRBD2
ASSAGLVGNEQF
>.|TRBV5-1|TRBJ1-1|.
ASSLGGVGNTEAF
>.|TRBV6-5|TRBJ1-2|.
ASSYSGGRSNYGYT
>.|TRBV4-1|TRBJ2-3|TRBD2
ASRKGLAGRAYNSSTDTQY
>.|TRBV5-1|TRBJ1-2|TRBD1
ASSSGQGRYT
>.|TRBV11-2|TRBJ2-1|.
ASSLISGLSEQF
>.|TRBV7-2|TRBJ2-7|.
ASSLDWTDSYEQY
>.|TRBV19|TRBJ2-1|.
ASIRAGGSYNEQF
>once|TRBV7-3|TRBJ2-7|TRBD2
ASSETSGKIYEQY
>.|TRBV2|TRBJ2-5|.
ASSERPPALPGTQY
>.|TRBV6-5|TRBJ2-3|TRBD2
ASSLSGRFTDTQY